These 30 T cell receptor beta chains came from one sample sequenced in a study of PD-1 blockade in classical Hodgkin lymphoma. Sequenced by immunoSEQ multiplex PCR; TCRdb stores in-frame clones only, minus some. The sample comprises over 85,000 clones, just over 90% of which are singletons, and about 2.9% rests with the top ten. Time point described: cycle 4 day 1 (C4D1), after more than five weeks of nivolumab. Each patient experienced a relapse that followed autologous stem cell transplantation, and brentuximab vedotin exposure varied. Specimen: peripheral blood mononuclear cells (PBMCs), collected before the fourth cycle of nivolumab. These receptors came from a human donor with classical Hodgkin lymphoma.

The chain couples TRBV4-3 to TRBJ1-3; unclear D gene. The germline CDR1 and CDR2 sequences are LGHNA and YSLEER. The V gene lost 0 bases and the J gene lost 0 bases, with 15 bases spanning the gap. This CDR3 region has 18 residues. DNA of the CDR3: TGCGCCAGCAGCCAAGATATAAGGAGACGGAGCTCTGGAAACACCATATATTTT. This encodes CASSQDIRRRSSGNTIYF.

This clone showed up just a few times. The CDR3 reads CASSLSMNTEAFF. CDR3 DNA sequence: TGTGCCAGCAGTTTAAGCATGAACACTGAAGCTTTCTTT. This chain joins TRBV27 and TRBJ1-1; D remains unclear. Germline V gives CDR1 MNHEY, CDR2 SMNVEV (reference sequence). The ends were cut back, 2 bases at V and 0 bases at J, with 4 bases in the middle. The CDR3 runs 13 residues.

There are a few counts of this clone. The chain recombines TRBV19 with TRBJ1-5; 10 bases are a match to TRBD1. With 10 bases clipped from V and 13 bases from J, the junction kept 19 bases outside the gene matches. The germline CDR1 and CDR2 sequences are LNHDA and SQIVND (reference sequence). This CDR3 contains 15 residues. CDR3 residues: CATLAGTGASQTQHF. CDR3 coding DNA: TGTGCCACATTAGCCGGGACAGGGGCAAGCCAGACTCAGCATTTT.

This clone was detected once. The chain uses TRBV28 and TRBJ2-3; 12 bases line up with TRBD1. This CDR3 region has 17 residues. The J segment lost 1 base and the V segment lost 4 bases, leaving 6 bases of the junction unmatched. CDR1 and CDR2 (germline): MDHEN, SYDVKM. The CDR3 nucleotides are TGTGCCAGCAGTTCGGGACAGGGGGCTGTGGGCACAGATACGCAGTATTTT. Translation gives CASSSGQGAVGTDTQYF. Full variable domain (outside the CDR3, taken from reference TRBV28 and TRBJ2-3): DVKVTQSSRYLVKRTGEKVFLECVQDMDHENMFWYRQDPGLGLRLIYFSYDVKMKEKGDIPEGYSVSREKKERFSLILESASTNQTSMYLCASSSGQGAVGTDTQYFGPGTRLTVL.

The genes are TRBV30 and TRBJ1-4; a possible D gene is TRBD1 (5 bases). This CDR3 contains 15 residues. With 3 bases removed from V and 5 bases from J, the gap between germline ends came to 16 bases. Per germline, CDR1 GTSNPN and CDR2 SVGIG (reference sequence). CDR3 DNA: TGTGCCTGGAGCGAGGGTACAGGAGAAAATGAAAAACTGTTTTTT. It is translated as CAWSEGTGENEKLFF.

CDR3 nucleotides: TGTGCCAGCAGCTTAGTAGGGGACAGGAGAGCTTACGAGCAGTACTTC. Its translation: CASSLVGDRRAYEQYF. The chain links TRBV11-3 to TRBJ2-7; TRBD1 matches 8 bases. J lost 4 bases, V lost 1 base, and 9 bases had no gene match. The germline V gene has CDR1 SGHNT and CDR2 YENEEA. The CDR3 covers 16 residues.

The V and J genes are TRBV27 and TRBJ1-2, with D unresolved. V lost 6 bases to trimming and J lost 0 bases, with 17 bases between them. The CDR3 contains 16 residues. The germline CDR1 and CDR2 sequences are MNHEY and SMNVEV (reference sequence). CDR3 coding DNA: TGTGCCAGCAGGGGTATCTTTGGCACGTCTAACTATGGCTACACCTTC. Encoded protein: CASRGIFGTSNYGYTF.

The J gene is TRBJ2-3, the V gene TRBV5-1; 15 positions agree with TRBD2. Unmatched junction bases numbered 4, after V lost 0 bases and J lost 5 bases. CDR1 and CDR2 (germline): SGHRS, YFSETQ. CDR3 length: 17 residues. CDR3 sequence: CASSLVGTSGGIDTQYF. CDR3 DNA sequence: TGCGCCAGCAGCTTGGTAGGGACTAGCGGGGGGATAGATACGCAGTATTTT. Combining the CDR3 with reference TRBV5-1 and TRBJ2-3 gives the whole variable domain KAGVTQTPRYLIKTRGQQVTLSCSPISGHRSVSWYQQTPGQGLQFLFEYFSETQRNKGNFPGRFSGRQFSNSRSEMNVSTLELGDSALYLCASSLVGTSGGIDTQYFGPGTRLTVL.

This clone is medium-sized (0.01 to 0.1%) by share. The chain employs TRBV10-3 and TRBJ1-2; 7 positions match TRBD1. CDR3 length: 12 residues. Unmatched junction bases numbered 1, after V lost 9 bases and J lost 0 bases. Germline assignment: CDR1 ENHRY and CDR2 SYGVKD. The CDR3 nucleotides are TGTGCCATACAGGGGCCTAACTATGGCTACACCTTC. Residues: CAIQGPNYGYTF.

CDR3 amino acids: CASSPIPGQGIANYGYTF. The CDR3 region has the DNA TGTGCCAGCTCACCGATACCGGGACAGGGGATAGCTAACTATGGCTACACCTTC. The J gene is TRBJ1-2, the V gene TRBV18; 10 nucleotides align to TRBD1. J was trimmed by 0 bases and V by 3 bases; bases with no gene match: 10. The CDR3 is 18 amino acids. Germline assignment: CDR1 KGHSH and CDR2 LQKENI.

The CDR3 loop reads CASTRTDGYEQYF. CDR3 in DNA: TGTGCCAGCACAAGGACAGACGGTTACGAGCAGTACTTC. V gene TRBV6-5 combines with J gene TRBJ2-7; the D gene is possibly TRBD1 (6 bases). V was shortened by 7 bases and J by 4 bases, with 14 bases between the two germline ends. CDR3 length: 13 amino acids. Germline CDR1 reads MNHEY; CDR2 reads SVGAGI.

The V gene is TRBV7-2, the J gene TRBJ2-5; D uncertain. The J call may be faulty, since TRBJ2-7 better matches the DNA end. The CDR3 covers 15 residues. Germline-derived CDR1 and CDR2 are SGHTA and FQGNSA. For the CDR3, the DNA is TGTGCCAGCAGCTTAGCTTTCCAGGTAGAAGGCGAGCAGTACTTC. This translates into CASSLAFQVEGEQYF.

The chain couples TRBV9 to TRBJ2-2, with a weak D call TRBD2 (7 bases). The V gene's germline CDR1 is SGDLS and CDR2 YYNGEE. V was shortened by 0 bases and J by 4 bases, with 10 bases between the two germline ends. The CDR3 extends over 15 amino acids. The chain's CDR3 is CASSVGGGSTGELFF. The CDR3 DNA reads TGTGCCAGCAGCGTAGGGGGGGGCTCCACCGGGGAGCTGTTTTTT.

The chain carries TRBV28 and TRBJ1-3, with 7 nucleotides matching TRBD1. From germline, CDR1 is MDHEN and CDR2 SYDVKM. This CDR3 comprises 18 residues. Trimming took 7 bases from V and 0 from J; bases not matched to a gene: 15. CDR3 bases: TGTGCCAGCAACCCCACAGGGGTGTCAAGTCGCTCTGGAAACACCATATATTTT. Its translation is CASNPTGVSSRSGNTIYF.

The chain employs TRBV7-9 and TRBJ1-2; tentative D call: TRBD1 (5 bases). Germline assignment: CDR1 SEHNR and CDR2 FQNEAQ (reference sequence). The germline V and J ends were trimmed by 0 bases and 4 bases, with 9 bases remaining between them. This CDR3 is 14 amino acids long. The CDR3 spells CASSLARDGYGYTF. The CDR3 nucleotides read TGTGCCAGCAGCTTAGCCAGGGACGGCTATGGCTACACCTTC.

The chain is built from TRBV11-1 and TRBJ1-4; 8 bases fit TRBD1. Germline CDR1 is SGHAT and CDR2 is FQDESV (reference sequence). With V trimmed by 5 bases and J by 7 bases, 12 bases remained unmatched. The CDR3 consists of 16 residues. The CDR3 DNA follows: TGTGCCAGCAGCCCCCGTCGGATCAGGGGGCGTGAAAAACTGTTTTTT. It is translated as CASSPRRIRGREKLFF.

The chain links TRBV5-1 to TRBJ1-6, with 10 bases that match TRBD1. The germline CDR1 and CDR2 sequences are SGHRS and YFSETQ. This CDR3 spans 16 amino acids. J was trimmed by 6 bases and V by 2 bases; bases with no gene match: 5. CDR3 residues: CASSFFWTGGNSPLHF. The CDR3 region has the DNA TGCGCCAGCAGCTTTTTCTGGACAGGGGGTAATTCACCCCTCCACTTT.

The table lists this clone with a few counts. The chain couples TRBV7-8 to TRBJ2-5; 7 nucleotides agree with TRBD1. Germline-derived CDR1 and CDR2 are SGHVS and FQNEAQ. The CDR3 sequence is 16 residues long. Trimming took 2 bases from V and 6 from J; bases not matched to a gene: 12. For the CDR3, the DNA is TGTGCCAGCAGCTTACCTCTCGACAGGGAAGAAAAGACCCAGTACTTC. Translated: CASSLPLDREEKTQYF.

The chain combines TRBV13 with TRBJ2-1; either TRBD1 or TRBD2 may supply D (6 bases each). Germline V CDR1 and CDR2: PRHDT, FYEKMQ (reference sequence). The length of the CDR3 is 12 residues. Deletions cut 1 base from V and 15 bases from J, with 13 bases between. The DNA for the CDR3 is TGTGCCAGCAGCTTAGAGGTAGGGGGGCCGTTCTTC. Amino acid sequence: CASSLEVGGPFF.

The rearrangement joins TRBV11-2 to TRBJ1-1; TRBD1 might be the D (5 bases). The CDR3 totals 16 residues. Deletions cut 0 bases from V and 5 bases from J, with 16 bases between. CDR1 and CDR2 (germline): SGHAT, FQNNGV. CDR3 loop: CASSLDPKGRETEAFF. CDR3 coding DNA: TGTGCCAGCAGCTTAGATCCGAAAGGCAGGGAAACTGAAGCTTTCTTT.

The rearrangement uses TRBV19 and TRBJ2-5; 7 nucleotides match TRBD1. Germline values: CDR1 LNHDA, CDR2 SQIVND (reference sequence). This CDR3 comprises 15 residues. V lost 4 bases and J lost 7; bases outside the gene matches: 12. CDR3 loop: CASSTMKQGRATQYF. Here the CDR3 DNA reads TGTGCCAGTAGTACGATGAAACAGGGGAGAGCGACCCAGTACTTC.

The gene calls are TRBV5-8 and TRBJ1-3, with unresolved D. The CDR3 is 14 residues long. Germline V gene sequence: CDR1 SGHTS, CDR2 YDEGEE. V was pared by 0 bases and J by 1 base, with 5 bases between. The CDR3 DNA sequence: TGTGCCAGCAGCTTGGGAGGGTCTGGAAACACCATATATTTT. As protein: CASSLGGSGNTIYF.

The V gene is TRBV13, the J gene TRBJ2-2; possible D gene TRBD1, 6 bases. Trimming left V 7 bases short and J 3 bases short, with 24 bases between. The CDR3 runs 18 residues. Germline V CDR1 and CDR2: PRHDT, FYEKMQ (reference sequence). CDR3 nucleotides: TGTGCCAGCACCTCATCCGCCATGGTCGACAGGTACACCGGGGAGCTGTTTTTT. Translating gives CASTSSAMVDRYTGELFF.

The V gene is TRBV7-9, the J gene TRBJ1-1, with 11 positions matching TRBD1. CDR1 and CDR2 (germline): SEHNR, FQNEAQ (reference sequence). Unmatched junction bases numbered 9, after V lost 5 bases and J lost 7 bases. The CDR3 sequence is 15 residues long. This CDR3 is CASSRSGQGVGEAFF. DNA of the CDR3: TGTGCCAGCAGCAGATCGGGACAGGGGGTCGGTGAAGCTTTCTTT.

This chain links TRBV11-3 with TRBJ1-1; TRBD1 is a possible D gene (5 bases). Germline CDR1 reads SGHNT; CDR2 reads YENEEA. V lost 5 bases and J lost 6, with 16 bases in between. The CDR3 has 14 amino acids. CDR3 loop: CASSPRAGIAEAFF. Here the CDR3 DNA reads TGTGCCAGCAGCCCCAGGGCGGGGATCGCTGAAGCTTTCTTT. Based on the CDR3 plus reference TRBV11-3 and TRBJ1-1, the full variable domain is EAGVVQSPRYKIIEKKQPVAFWCNPISGHNTLYWYLQNLGQGPELLIRYENEEAVDDSQLPKDRFSAERLKGVDSTLKIQPAELGDSAVYLCASSPRAGIAEAFFGQGTRLTVV.

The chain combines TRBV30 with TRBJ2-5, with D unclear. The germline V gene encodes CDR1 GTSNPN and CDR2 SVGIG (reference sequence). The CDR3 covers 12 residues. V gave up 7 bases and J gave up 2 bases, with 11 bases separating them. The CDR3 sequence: CASMELQETQYF. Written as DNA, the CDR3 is TGTGCCTCAATGGAACTGCAAGAGACCCAGTACTTC.

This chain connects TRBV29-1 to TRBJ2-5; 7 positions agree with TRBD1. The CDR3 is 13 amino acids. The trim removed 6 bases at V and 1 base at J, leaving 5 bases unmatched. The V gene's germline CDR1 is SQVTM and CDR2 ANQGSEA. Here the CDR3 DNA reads TGCAGCGTCATGACAGGGCCCCAAGAGACCCAGTACTTC. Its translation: CSVMTGPQETQYF.

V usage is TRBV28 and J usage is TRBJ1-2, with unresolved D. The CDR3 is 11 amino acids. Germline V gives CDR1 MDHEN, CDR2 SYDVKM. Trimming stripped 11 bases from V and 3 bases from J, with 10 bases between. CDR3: CAASADYGYTF. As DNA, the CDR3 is TGTGCCGCCTCGGCCGACTATGGCTACACCTTC.

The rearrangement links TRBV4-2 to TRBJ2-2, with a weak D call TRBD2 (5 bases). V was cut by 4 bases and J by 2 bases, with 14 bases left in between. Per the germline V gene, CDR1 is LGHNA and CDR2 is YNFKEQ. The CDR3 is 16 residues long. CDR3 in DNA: TGTGCCAGCAGCCCGATTATTGCGGGCAACACCGGGGAGCTGTTTTTT. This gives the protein CASSPIIAGNTGELFF.

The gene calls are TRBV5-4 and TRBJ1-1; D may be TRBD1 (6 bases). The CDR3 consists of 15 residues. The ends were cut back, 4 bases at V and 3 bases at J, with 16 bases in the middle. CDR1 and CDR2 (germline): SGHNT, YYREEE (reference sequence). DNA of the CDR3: TGTGCCAGCAGCCCGAGGGCCCGGACAGACACTGAAGCTTTCTTT. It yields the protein CASSPRARTDTEAFF.